This section outlines one T cell receptor beta chain sequence together with its context. The authors carried out high-throughput sequencing of TCR beta. They applied it to CD8+ and CD4+ T cells obtained from blood. Random hexamers were used to reverse transcribe an amount of roughly 0.45 to 1 ug RNA. Via MiXCR, TCRdb re-called the immunoSEQ multiplex PCR reads, giving one row per CDR3 protein. The table includes about 180,000 distinct CDR3 sequences, 85% to 95% detected once. This sample was taken from a study of CD8 T cells in Susac syndrome. This CDR3 contains 13 residues. Looked up from germline, CDR1 is MDHEN and CDR2 is SYDVKM. V was clipped by 8 bases and J by 2 bases, with 11 bases between them.

This receptor was taken from a human donor with multiple sclerosis. The rearrangement joins TRBV28 to TRBJ2-3; the D gene is possibly TRBD2 (6 bases). The specimen sequenced was CD8+ T cells from PBMCs. The CDR3 DNA sequence: TGTGCCAGCTCCGGAGGGTTCACAGATACGCAGTATTTT. It yields the protein CASSGGFTDTQYF.